Listed here are 22 T cell receptor beta chains from one sample, sequenced in a study of cytomegalovirus exposure and HLA in healthy donors. Libraries were prepared by immunoSEQ multiplex PCR; TCRdb keeps only in-frame clonotypes and omits some of them. This table has 150,000 or so clones, about 89% appearing once. Specimen: PBMCs. These receptors came from a woman aged 18 to 35 in good health and CMV-seropositive.

The chain recombines TRBV7-2 with TRBJ1-1, with D possibly TRBD1 on 6 matching bases. Germline V gives CDR1 SGHTA, CDR2 FQGNSA. Between the trimmed V and J ends, which lost 2 bases and 0 bases, there was a span of 10 bases. CDR3 length: 15 amino acids. The CDR3 DNA reads as TGTGCCAGCAGCTTACGGGGGGCCTTGAACACTGAAGCTTTCTTT. This sequence encodes CASSLRGALNTEAFF.

This clone has only a few counts. The genes are TRBV6-6 and TRBJ2-7; D possibly corresponds to TRBD2 (6 bases). Germline CDR1 MNHNY, CDR2 SVGAGI (reference sequence). The CDR3 extends over 15 amino acids. Between the trimmed V and J ends, which lost 0 bases and 7 bases, there was a span of 16 bases. The CDR3 bases are TGTGCCAGCAGTTACTCGATGTCGAGGGCGGGGGAGCAGTACTTC. Translating gives CASSYSMSRAGEQYF.

CDR3 residues: CASSEARGYYEQYF. DNA for the CDR3: TGTGCCAGCAGTGAAGCCAGGGGGTACTACGAGCAGTACTTC. The genes are TRBV6-1 and TRBJ2-7; 7 positions match TRBD1. Germline trimming cut 0 bases from V and 3 bases from J; bases unmatched to any gene: 2. Per germline, CDR1 MNHNS and CDR2 SASEGT. CDR3 size: 14 residues.

The rearrangement joins TRBV5-1 to TRBJ1-1; tentative D call: TRBD1 (6 bases). Per germline, CDR1 SGHRS and CDR2 YFSETQ. Trimming cost V 4 bases and J 4 bases, with 14 bases left between them. CDR3 length: 14 residues. The CDR3, as DNA: TGCGCCAGCAGCATCAAGGGGGGGAGCACTGAAGCTTTCTTT. It specifies CASSIKGGSTEAFF. Looking up the rest from reference TRBV5-1 and TRBJ1-1 gives the full variable domain: KAGVTQTPRYLIKTRGQQVTLSCSPISGHRSVSWYQQTPGQGLQFLFEYFSETQRNKGNFPGRFSGRQFSNSRSEMNVSTLELGDSALYLCASSIKGGSTEAFFGQGTRLTVV.

V usage is TRBV30 and J usage is TRBJ2-7; a weak D match, TRBD1 (5 bases). V dropped 3 bases and J dropped 6 bases, with 21 bases sitting between them. Germline loops: CDR1 GTSNPN, CDR2 SVGIG (reference sequence). The CDR3 sequence is 15 residues long. CDR3 sequence: CAWSFLRQGFIEQYF. In nucleotides, the CDR3 is TGTGCCTGGAGCTTTTTACGGCAGGGCTTCATCGAGCAGTACTTC.

The table lists this clone with a count of one. CDR3 loop: CASSQGAVQPQHF. CDR3 nucleotide sequence: TGTGCCAGCTCGCAGGGGGCGGTTCAGCCCCAGCATTTT. The chain carries TRBV28 and TRBJ1-5; 8 bases are shared with TRBD1. CDR3 length equals 13 residues. Germline V CDR1 and CDR2: MDHEN, SYDVKM. Unmatched junction bases numbered 6, after V lost 8 bases and J lost 6 bases.

The V call is TRBV7-2, the J call TRBJ2-7, with no clear D. Trimming took 4 bases from V and 3 from J, leaving 4 bases between them. The CDR3 consists of 11 residues. From germline, CDR1 is SGHTA and CDR2 FQGNSA. CDR3 region: CASSSVYEQYF. CDR3 DNA sequence: TGTGCCAGCAGCTCGGTCTACGAGCAGTACTTC.

This chain joins TRBV5-1 and TRBJ2-2; D possibly corresponds to TRBD2 (5 bases). The CDR3 is 15 amino acids. In germline, CDR1 is SGHRS, CDR2 YFSETQ. V was clipped by 5 bases and J by 0 bases, with 11 bases between them. CDR3 bases: TGCGCCAGCAGGGGTTTACTAGCGAACACCGGGGAGCTGTTTTTT. Translating gives CASRGLLANTGELFF.

The V gene is TRBV12-5, the J gene TRBJ1-4; 7 positions match TRBD1. V lost 4 bases and J lost 5; bases outside the gene matches: 4. Per germline, CDR1 LGHNT and CDR2 FRNRAP. This CDR3 has 14 residues. The chain's CDR3 is CASGWDSLNEKLFF. The CDR3 DNA sequence: TGTGCTAGTGGTTGGGACAGCCTGAATGAAAAACTGTTTTTT.

This clone was seen a handful of times. This rearrangement joins TRBV9 to TRBJ1-2; TRBD1 matches 10 bases. Germline values: CDR1 SGDLS, CDR2 YYNGEE. This CDR3 spans 16 amino acids. Losses at the gene ends were 0 bases for V and 4 bases for J; bases not matched to a gene: 6. The CDR3 reads CASSVEGRTGGYGYTF. The CDR3 bases are TGTGCCAGCAGCGTAGAAGGCCGGACAGGGGGCTATGGCTACACCTTC.

J is TRBJ1-1 and V is TRBV19; D gene unclear. Germline CDR1 LNHDA, CDR2 SQIVND (reference sequence). The V gene lost 5 bases and the J gene lost 7 bases, with 11 bases spanning the gap. This CDR3 region has 12 residues. CDR3 sequence (DNA): TGTGCCAGTAGTGGTAAGCGTAGTGAAGCTTTCTTT. Its protein is CASSGKRSEAFF.

The rearrangement joins TRBV7-2 to TRBJ2-3; D is unclear. The CDR3 runs 15 residues. V shed 0 bases and J shed 2 bases, with 9 bases lying between them. Germline-derived CDR1 and CDR2 are SGHTA and FQGNSA. In DNA form, the CDR3 reads TGTGCCAGCAGCTTAGCTAGCCAATACACAGATACGCAGTATTTT. Protein product: CASSLASQYTDTQYF.

Here the CDR3 reads CASSSTGLTYEQYF. CDR3 coding DNA: TGTGCCAGCAGCTCGACAGGTCTTACCTACGAGCAGTACTTC. The chain has TRBV11-2 and TRBJ2-7, with a weak D call TRBD1 (6 bases). CDR3 length: 14 residues. Germline CDR1 reads SGHAT; CDR2 reads FQNNGV. Trimming left V 4 bases short and J 2 bases short, with 12 bases between.

In this sample, this clone turned up once. This chain links TRBV9 with TRBJ2-2; 10 bases agree with TRBD2. Trimming took 0 bases from V and 6 from J; bases not matched to a gene: 11. The CDR3 covers 18 residues. From germline, CDR1 is SGDLS and CDR2 YYNGEE. DNA of the CDR3: TGTGCCAGCAGCGTAGATGCTAGCGGGAGAATCTTTCCCGGGGAGCTGTTTTTT. Its protein product is CASSVDASGRIFPGELFF.

The V and J genes are TRBV7-2 and TRBJ2-5; D is possibly TRBD2 (5 bases). The CDR3 covers 15 residues. Germline V gene sequence: CDR1 SGHTA, CDR2 FQGNSA. V shed 0 bases and J shed 5 bases, with 13 bases lying between them. This chain's CDR3 is CASSLAGVRIETQYF. DNA for the CDR3: TGTGCCAGCAGCTTAGCGGGAGTTCGTATTGAGACCCAGTACTTC.

This clone was counted a single time. This chain links TRBV28 with TRBJ2-7; TRBD1 is a possible D gene (6 bases). The CDR3 loop spans 14 amino acids. Per the germline V gene, CDR1 is MDHEN and CDR2 is SYDVKM. V lost 5 bases and J lost 6, with 17 bases in between. CDR3 coding DNA: TGTGCCAGCAGTCCAAATACCGGGACACGCGAGCAGTACTTC. This codes for CASSPNTGTREQYF.

The chain combines TRBV6-1 with TRBJ1-1; D gene unclear. With 3 bases removed from V and 0 bases from J, the gap between germline ends came to 5 bases. Per the germline V gene, CDR1 is MNHNS and CDR2 is SASEGT. CDR3 length equals 13 residues. CDR3: CASSERMNTEAFF. CDR3 nucleotides: TGTGCCAGCAGTGAGAGGATGAACACTGAAGCTTTCTTT.

This clone was observed a single time. The chain is built from TRBV15 and TRBJ1-3, with D unclear. This CDR3 has 13 residues. CDR1 and CDR2 from the germline V gene are LNHNV and YYDKDF (reference sequence). The V end lost 8 bases, the J end lost 4 bases, and 12 bases lay between the germline ends. The CDR3 DNA reads TGTGCCACCGCGGTGGGGAGGGGAAACACCATATATTTT. Protein product: CATAVGRGNTIYF.

This clone has a single count. V is TRBV9 and J is TRBJ2-2; no firm D call. The germline V and J ends were trimmed by 0 bases and 1 base, with 4 bases remaining between them. The CDR3 runs to 14 residues. Germline V gene sequence: CDR1 SGDLS, CDR2 YYNGEE. The DNA for the CDR3 is TGTGCCAGCAGCGTAGACGGGAACACCGGGGAGCTGTTTTTT. As protein: CASSVDGNTGELFF.

V and J are TRBV28 and TRBJ1-3; possibly TRBD1 for D (5 bases). Deletions cut 2 bases from V and 7 bases from J, with 12 bases between. Germline assignment: CDR1 MDHEN and CDR2 SYDVKM. This CDR3 has 14 residues. The DNA of the CDR3 is TGTGCCAGCAGTTTAATGGGGCTAGGTAACACCATATATTTT. It is translated as CASSLMGLGNTIYF.

The chain employs TRBV7-9 and TRBJ2-1, with 7 positions matching TRBD1. From germline, CDR1 is SEHNR and CDR2 FQNEAQ (reference sequence). With V trimmed by 5 bases and J by 8 bases, 6 bases remained unmatched. This CDR3 spans 13 amino acids. Here the CDR3 reads CASSITGADEQFF. CDR3 sequence (DNA): TGTGCCAGCAGCATCACAGGGGCAGATGAGCAGTTCTTC.

This chain connects TRBV6-1 to TRBJ2-2, with 7 bases that match TRBD2. This CDR3 has 16 amino acids. Looked up from germline, CDR1 is MNHNS and CDR2 is SASEGT. V trimming: 4 bases; J trimming: 2 bases; junction bases outside the gene matches: 7. In DNA, the CDR3 is TGTGCCAGCAGTGGGCCCGGCGGGAGAAACACCGGGGAGCTGTTTTTT. This sequence encodes CASSGPGGRNTGELFF.